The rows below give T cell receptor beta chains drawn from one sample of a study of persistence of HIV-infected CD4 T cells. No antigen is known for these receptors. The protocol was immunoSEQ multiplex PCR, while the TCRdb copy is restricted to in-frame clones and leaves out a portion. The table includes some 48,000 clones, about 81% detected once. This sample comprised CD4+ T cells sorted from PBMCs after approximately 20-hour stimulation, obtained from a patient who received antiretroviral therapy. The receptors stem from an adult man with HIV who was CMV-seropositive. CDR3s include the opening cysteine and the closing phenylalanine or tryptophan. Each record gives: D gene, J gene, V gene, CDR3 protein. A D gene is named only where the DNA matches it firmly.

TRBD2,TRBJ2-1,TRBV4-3,CASSTSGREREEQFF
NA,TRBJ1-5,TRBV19,CASNRQPQHF
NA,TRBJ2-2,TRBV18,CASSPPGTGELFF
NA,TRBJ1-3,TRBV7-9,CASSFQGVSGNTIYF
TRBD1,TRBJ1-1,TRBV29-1,CSVEDRVTEAFF
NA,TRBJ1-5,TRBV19,CASSIGGGGNQPQHF
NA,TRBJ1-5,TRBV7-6,CASSLGGGRSNQPQHF
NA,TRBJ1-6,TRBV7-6,CASSLARGHNSPLHF
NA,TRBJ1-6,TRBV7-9,CASSLVWMSSQDSPLHF
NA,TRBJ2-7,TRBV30,CAWSVQGGYHEQYF
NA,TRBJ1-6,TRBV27,CASSLSPASSYNSPLHF
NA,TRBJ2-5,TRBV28,CASSLGTDQETQYF
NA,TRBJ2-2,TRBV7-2,CASSSRARTSTSNTGELFF
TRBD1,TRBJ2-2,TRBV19,CASSMGQGERFANTGELFF
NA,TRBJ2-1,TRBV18,CASSPLEGSYNEQFF
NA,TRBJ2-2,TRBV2,CASIGNRVTGELFF
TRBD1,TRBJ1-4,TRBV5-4,CASSSYRGQEYEKLFF
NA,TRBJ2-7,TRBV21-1,CASSKEGRRGSYEQYF
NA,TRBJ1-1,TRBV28,CASSPTLGTASDTEAFF
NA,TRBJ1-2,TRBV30,CAWSVGRMAYGYTF
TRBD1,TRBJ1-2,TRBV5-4,CASSSGTGGIYGYTF
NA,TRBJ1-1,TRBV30,CAWRVYSPMNTEAFF
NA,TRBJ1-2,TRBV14,CASSRGARVDYGYTF
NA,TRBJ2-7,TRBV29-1,CSVETVGSYEQYF
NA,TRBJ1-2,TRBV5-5,CASSLEANGYTF
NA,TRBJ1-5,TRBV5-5,CASSPKMGNQPQHF
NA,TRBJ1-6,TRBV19,CASRTSGDYNSPLHF
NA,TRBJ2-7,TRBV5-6,CASNSFYEQYF